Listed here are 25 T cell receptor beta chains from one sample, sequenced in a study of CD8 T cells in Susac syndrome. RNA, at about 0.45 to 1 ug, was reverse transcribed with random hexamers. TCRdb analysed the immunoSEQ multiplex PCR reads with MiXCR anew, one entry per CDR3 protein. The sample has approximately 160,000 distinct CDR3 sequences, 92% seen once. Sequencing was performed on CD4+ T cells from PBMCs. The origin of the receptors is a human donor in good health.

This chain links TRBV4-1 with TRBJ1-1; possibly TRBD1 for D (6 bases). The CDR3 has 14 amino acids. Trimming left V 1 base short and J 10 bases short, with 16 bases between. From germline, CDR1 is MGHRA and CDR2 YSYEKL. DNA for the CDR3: TGCGCCAGCAGCCAAGGTGGACAGTTCAATGGAGCTTTCTTT. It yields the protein CASSQGGQFNGAFF.

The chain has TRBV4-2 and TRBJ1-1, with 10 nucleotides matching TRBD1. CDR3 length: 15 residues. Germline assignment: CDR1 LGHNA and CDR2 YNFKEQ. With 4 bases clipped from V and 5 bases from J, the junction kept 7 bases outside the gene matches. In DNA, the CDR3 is TGTGCCAGCAGCCCAACCGACAGGGGGCGGACTGAAGCTTTCTTT. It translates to CASSPTDRGRTEAFF.

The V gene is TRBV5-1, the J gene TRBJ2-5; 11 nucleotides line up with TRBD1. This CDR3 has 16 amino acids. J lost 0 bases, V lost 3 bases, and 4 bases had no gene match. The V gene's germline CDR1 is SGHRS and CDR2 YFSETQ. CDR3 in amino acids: CASSWGQGGDQETQYF. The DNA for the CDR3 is TGCGCCAGCAGCTGGGGACAGGGGGGAGACCAAGAGACCCAGTACTTC. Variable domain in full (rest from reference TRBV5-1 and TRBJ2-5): KAGVTQTPRYLIKTRGQQVTLSCSPISGHRSVSWYQQTPGQGLQFLFEYFSETQRNKGNFPGRFSGRQFSNSRSEMNVSTLELGDSALYLCASSWGQGGDQETQYFGPGTRLLVL.

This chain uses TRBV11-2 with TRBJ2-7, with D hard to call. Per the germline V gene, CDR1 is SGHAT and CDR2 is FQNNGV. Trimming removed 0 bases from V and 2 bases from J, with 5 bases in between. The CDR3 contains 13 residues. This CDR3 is CASSLEWAYEQYF. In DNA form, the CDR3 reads TGTGCCAGCAGCTTAGAGTGGGCCTACGAGCAGTACTTC.

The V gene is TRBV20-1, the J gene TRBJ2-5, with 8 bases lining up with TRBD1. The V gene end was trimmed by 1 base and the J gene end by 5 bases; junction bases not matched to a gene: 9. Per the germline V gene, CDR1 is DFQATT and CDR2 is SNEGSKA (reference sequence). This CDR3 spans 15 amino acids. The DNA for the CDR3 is TGCAGTGCTAGAGTGCCAGGGGGCCGTGTCGAGACCCAGTACTTC. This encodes CSARVPGGRVETQYF.

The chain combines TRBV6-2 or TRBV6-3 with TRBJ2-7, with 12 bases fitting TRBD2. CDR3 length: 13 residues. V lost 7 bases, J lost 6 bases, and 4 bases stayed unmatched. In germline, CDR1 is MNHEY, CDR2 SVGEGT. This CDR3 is CASKTSGGAEQYF. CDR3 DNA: TGTGCCAGCAAGACTAGCGGGGGTGCCGAGCAGTACTTC.

The CDR3 loop is CAGGDRGSNEQFF. As DNA, the CDR3 is TGTGCGGGAGGGGACAGGGGATCCAATGAGCAGTTCTTC. This rearrangement joins TRBV19 to TRBJ2-1; 10 nucleotides line up with TRBD1. Germline V gene lookup returns CDR1 LNHDA and CDR2 SQIVND (reference sequence). The CDR3 covers 13 residues. Supplemented by reference TRBV19 and TRBJ2-1, the full variable domain reads DGGITQSPKYLFRKEGQNVTLSCEQNLNHDAMYWYRQDPGQGLRLIYYSQIVNDFQKGDIAEGYSVSREKKESFPLTVTSAQKNPTAFYLCAGGDRGSNEQFFGPGTRLTVL.

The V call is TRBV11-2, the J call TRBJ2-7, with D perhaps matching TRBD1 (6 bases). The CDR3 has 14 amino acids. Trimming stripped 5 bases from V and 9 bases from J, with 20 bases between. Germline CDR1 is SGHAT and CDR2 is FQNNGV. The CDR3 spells CASSPDRRFGLQYF. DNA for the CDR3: TGTGCCAGCAGCCCCGACAGGAGGTTTGGCTTGCAGTACTTC.

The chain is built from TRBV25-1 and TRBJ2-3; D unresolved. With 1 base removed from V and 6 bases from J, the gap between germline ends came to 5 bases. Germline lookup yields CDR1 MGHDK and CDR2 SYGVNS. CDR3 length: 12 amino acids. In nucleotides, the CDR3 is TGTGCCAGCAGTGAATTAGTCGATACGCAGTATTTT. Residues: CASSELVDTQYF.

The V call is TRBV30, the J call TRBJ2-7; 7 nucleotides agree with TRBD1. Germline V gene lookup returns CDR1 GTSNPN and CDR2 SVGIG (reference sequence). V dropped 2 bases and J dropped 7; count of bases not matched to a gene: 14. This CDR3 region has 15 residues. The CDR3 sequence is CAWSPRGRGFWEQYF. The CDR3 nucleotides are TGTGCCTGGAGTCCAAGGGGCAGGGGGTTCTGGGAGCAGTACTTC.

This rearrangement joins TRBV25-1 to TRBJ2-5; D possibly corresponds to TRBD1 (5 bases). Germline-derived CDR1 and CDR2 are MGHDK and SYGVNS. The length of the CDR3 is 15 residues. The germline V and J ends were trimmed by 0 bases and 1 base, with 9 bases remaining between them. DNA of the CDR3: TGTGCCAGCAGTGAATACGTGACAGTCCAAGAGACCCAGTACTTC. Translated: CASSEYVTVQETQYF.

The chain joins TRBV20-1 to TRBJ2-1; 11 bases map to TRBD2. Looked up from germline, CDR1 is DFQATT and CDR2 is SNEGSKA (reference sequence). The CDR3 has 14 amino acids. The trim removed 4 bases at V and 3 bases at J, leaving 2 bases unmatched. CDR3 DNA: TGCAGTGCTAAAACTAGCGGGGGCTACAATGAGCAGTTCTTC. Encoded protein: CSAKTSGGYNEQFF.

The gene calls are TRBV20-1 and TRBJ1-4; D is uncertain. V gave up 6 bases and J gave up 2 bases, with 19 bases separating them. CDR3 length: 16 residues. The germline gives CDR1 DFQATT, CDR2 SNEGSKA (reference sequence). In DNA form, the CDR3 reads TGCAGTGCCGGGGAAGGAGGCAAGATCACTAATGAAAAACTGTTTTTT. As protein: CSAGEGGKITNEKLFF.

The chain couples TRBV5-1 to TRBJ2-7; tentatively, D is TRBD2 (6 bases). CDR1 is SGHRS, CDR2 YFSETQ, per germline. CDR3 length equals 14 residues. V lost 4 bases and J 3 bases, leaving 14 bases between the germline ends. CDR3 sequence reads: CASSTGPGGYEQYF. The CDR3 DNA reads TGCGCCAGCAGCACCGGCCCCGGGGGCTACGAGCAGTACTTC.

This CDR3 is CAWTPRGNTEAFF. Here the CDR3 DNA reads TGTGCCTGGACCCCCCGGGGTAACACTGAAGCTTTCTTT. This chain uses TRBV30 with TRBJ1-1, with D unresolved. CDR1 GTSNPN and CDR2 SVGIG come from the germline V gene (reference sequence). This CDR3 has 13 residues. Trimming pared 4 bases from V and 2 bases from J, leaving 11 bases between.

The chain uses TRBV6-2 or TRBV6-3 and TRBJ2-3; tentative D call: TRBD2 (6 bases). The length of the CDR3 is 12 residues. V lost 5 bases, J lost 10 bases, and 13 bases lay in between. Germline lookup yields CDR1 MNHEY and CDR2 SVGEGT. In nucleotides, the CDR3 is TGTGCCAGCAGTCAAACCCAGCGGGCGCAGTATTTT. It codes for CASSQTQRAQYF.

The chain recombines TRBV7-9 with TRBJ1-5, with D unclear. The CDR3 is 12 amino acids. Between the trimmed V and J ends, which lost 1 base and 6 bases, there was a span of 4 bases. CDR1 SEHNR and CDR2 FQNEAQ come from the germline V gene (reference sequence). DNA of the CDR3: TGTGCCAGCAGCTTAGATTTTCAGCCCCAGCATTTT. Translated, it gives CASSLDFQPQHF.

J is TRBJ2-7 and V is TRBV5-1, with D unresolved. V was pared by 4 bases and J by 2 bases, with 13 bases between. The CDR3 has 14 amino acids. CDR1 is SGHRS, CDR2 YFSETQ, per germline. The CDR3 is CASSPASDPYEQYF. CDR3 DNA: TGCGCCAGCAGCCCTGCCTCGGACCCCTACGAGCAGTACTTC.

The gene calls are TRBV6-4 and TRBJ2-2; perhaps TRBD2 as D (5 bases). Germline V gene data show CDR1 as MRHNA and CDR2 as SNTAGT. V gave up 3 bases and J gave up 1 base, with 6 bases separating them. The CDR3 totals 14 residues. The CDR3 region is CASSEGVNTGELFF. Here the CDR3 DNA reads TGTGCCAGCAGTGAGGGAGTGAACACCGGGGAGCTGTTTTTT.

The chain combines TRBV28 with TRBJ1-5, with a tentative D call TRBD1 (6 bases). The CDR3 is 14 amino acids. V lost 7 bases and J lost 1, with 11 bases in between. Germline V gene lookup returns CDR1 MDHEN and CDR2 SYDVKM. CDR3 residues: CASTLGGSNQPQHF. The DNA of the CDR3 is TGTGCCAGCACCCTAGGGGGAAGCAATCAGCCCCAGCATTTT.

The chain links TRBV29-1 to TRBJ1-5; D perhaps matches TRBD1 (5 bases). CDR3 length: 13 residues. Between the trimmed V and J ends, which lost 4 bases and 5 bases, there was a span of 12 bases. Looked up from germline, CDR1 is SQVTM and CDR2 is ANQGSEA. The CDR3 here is CSVAEGVDQPQHF. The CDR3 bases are TGCAGCGTTGCAGAAGGGGTAGATCAGCCCCAGCATTTT. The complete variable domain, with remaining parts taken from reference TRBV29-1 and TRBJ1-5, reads SAVISQKPSRDICQRGTSLTIQCQVDSQVTMMFWYRQQPGQSLTLIATANQGSEATYESGFVIDKFPISRPNLTFSTLTVSNMSPEDSSIYLCSVAEGVDQPQHFGDGTRLSIL.

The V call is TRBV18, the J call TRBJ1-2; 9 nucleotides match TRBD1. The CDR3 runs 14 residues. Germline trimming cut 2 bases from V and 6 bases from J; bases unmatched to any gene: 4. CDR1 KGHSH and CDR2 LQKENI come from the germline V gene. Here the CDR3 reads CASSPDGTGNGYTF. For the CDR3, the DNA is TGTGCCAGCTCACCAGACGGGACAGGGAATGGCTACACCTTC.

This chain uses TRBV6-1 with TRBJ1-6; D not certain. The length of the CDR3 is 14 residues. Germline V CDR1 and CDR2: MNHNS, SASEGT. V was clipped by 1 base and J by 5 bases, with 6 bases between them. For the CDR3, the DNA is TGTGCCAGCAGTGAAGATGTTGATAATTCACCCCTCCACTTT. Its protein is CASSEDVDNSPLHF.

The CDR3 DNA is TGTGCCAGCAGTCGGGACAGACGCACCGGGGAGCTGTTTTTT. Translation gives CASSRDRRTGELFF. V is TRBV6-5 and J is TRBJ2-2, with 7 bases that match TRBD1. The CDR3 is 14 residues long. Trimming at V came to 5 bases and at J to 4 bases, leaving 4 bases not matched to a gene. The germline CDR1 and CDR2 sequences are MNHEY and SVGAGI.

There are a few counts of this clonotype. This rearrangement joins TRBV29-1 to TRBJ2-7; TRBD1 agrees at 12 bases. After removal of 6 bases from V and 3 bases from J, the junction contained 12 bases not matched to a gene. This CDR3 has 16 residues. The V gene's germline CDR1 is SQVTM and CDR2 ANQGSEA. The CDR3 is CSVVDPGQGAYYEQYF. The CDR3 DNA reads TGCAGCGTAGTAGATCCGGGACAGGGGGCATACTACGAGCAGTACTTC.